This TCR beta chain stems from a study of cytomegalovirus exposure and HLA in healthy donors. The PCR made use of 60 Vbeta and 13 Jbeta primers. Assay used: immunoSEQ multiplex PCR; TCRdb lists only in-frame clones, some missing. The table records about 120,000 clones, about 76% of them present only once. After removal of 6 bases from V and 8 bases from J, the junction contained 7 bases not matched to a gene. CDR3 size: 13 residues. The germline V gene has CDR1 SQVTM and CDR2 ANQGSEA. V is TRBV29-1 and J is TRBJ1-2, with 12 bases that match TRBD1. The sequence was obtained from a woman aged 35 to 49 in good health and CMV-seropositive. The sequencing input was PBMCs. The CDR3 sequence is CSVWGQGARGYTF. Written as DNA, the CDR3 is TGCAGCGTGTGGGGACAGGGGGCACGGGGCTACACCTTC.